This record looks at one T cell receptor (beta chain) sequence and its context. The data were obtained in a study of blood T cell repertoires in COVID-19. Study summary: Collection of acute and convalescent COVID-19 samples took place in the United States, Italy and Spain. In each case, the material was cDNA or gDNA derived from T cells, B-cell-depleted T cells, or PBMCs.

This CDR3 comprises 14 residues. Germline V gene data show CDR1 as SNHLY and CDR2 as FYNNEI. After removal of 8 bases from V and 3 bases from J, the junction contained 8 bases not matched to a gene. In the source study's methods: Reference gene primer amplification gave nucleated cell count estimates. Profiled with immunoSEQ multiplex PCR; TCRdb holds only in-frame clones, not every one. That table furnishes V, J and clone size, whereas the DNA furnished D and trimming. The table records around 100,000 clones, over 75% of them present only once. The sample comprised peripheral blood. The V call is TRBV2, the J call TRBJ2-3, with TRBD2 matching 7 bases. The receptor comes from a human donor in a cohort sampled during active COVID-19. The CDR3 coding sequence is TGTGCCAGCTGCGGGACTACACCAACAGATACGCAGTATTTT. This translates into CASCGTTPTDTQYF.